The T cell receptor beta chain described here comes from a study of CD8 T cells in ankylosing spondylitis. Study conclusions and caveats: A TCR beta motif made of under 10 highly homologous variants seemed typical of ankylosing spondylitis blood.

In making TCR beta libraries, quantitative 5'-RACE with molecular barcodes was used. TCRdb independently ran MiXCR on the 5' RACE reads; one entry per CDR3 protein. The sample lists a few hundred thousand distinct CDR3 sequences, about 17% occurring once. In the case of this clonotype: Its cognate antigen is unknown.

The CDR3 has 15 residues. The germline V gene has CDR1 KGHDR and CDR2 SFDVKD. V dropped 4 bases and J dropped 2; count of bases not matched to a gene: 5. The rearrangement joins TRBV24-1 to TRBJ2-5; 8 bases match TRBD1. Sequenced sample: blood, either unsorted or a sorted T cell fraction (not recorded which). This receptor was obtained from a male donor with ankylosing spondylitis. CDR3 sequence: CATSEWTGSQETQYF. The DNA for the CDR3 is TGTGCCACCAGTGAGTGGACAGGGAGTCAAGAGACCCAGTACTTC.